This T cell receptor (beta chain) was obtained from a study of blood T cell repertoires in COVID-19. Turning to the study itself: The United States, Italy and Spain were the sources of the acute and convalescent COVID-19 samples.

TCRdb keeps only in-frame clones here, not all; method: immunoSEQ multiplex PCR. The table has 95,000 to 130,000 clones, about 80% seen once. V was clipped by 3 bases and J by 7 bases, with 12 bases between them. The CDR3 is made up of 14 amino acids. Per the germline V gene, CDR1 is KGHSH and CDR2 is LQKENI. This clone was seen more than once but under ten times. The chain links TRBV18 to TRBJ1-4; tentatively, D is TRBD1 (5 bases). This receptor was identified in a man between 70 and 80 years old with active or convalescent COVID-19. The sample was peripheral blood. CDR3 nucleotide sequence: TGTGCCAGCTCACCTCTGCAGGGAAGTGAAAAACTGTTTTTT. Amino acids: CASSPLQGSEKLFF.